Reported below is one T cell receptor beta chain. This clone's antigen is unknown. Per-nucleotide qualities are absent, and no much larger clonotype sits a single base away. The CDR3 spans 15 residues, from the cysteine through the phenylalanine. CDR3 DNA is the only sequence kept; it has 45 bases, read in frame from the first base. Reading the germline V gene gives CDR1 SGDLS and CDR2 YYNGEE. V lost 3 bases and J lost 10 bases, and the count of bases not matched to a germline gene is 14. The data originate from a study of CD8+ T cells in alopecia areata (dated by TCRdb to the late 2010s). For context, the study as a whole: Treated patients were enrolled in an open-label pilot trial of oral tofacitinib, 5 to 10 mg twice daily, for moderate-to-severe alopecia areata. In both human patients and the C3H/HeJ mouse model, the study applied high-throughput TCRbeta sequencing to look at T cell clonal expansion in alopecia areata. Patients on tofacitinib were biopsied at baseline and after 4 and 24 weeks of treatment, and several of the patients also had a later scalp biopsy. Scalp clonality was compared across normal scalp (n=4), patchy alopecia areata scalp (n=8), and alopecia totalis/universalis scalp (n=8). In humans, TCRbeta sequencing was performed on scalp tissue and on sorted CD4+ and CD8+ peripheral blood T cells from healthy controls and from patients with patchy or totalis/universalis alopecia areata. In treated patients, disease severity was measured using the SALT score, which gives the percentage of scalp surface area affected. Tofacitinib was administered for 6 to 18 months, and 6 months of follow-up off drug were then conducted to assess delayed response and recurrence. TCRbeta CDR3 regions were amplified by immunoSEQ multiplex PCR using 35 Vbeta forward and 13 Jbeta reverse primers. RNA was obtained with the PAXgene miRNA kit for fixed scalp, the miRNeasy kit for PBMCs, and the RNeasy kit for mouse skin.

Taken with the paper, the label for time point translates to: roughly 24 weeks on oral tofacitinib. The treatment or condition label, as the study defines it: oral pan-JAK inhibitor, 5-10 mg twice daily. Lesional scalp punch biopsies and peripheral blood were collected from alopecia areata patients. Human scalp biopsies went straight into PAXgene tissue containers for immediate fixation. Points the paper makes about the study in general: Because the treated cohort was small and had only one nonresponder, larger studies are needed to examine links between baseline CD8+ expansion and response. Compared with normal scalp, lesional scalp, particularly in alopecia totalis/universalis, had higher clonality and more expanded CD8+ clones, which suggests antigenic drive. During tofacitinib treatment, many expanded lesional clones stuck around in both scalp and blood, and this persistence may partly explain why relapse happens after treatment is stopped. Tofacitinib significantly decreased scalp clonality and the number of expanded CD8+ clones among the top 100 scalp clones. Unlike mouse skin, which is dominated by gammadelta T cells, normal human skin has resident alphabeta T cells that are also sequenced, and this complicates analysis of the scalp TCR repertoire. Shared TCR sequences between patients were less evident than in mice, which may be partly attributable to HLA diversity in the patient population.

The library was made by the immunoSEQ multiplex PCR assay. For TCR sequencing, RNA was extracted from every sample and reverse transcribed into cDNA to serve as template. First-strand cDNA was synthesized using SuperScript III with a 2:1 mix of oligo-dT and random hexamers. A synthetic immune receptor repertoire was used to measure amplification bias, and any remaining bias was corrected computationally. In the authors' own workflow: Raw reads were preprocessed for error removal, and CDR3 was defined according to IMGT conventions as running from the conserved cysteine to phenylalanine. Clonality was computed as 1 minus the Shannon entropy, with the entropy normalized by log2 of the number of productive unique TCRs. Whether scalp clones were CD4 or CD8 was inferred by matching scalp TCRbeta sequences against CD4 and CD8 repertoires sorted from blood. Entries here come from immuneACCESS through TCRdb and include only in-frame sequences with V and J called. Some clones fail to appear in such tables; in the studies checked, an unresolved V gene covers under half of the shortfall, and the cause of the remainder is unknown. V, J and clone size are those of that table, while D and trimming were read from the DNA. For this sample there are about 3,600 clones; less than 75% appear just once. Around 9% of the sample comes from the top ten.

The starting material was skin, obtained at week 24, from a patient treated with tofacitinib. The sequence was collected from a human donor with alopecia areata. The chain employs TRBV9 and TRBJ1-1, with 8 middle bases fitting TRBD1. The CDR3 region: CASSGRTGMSSGAFF. The nucleotide sequence is given as TGTGCCAGCAGCGGACGGACAGGGATGTCCTCCGGAGCTTTCTTT.